These 10 T cell receptor beta chains originate from one sample sequenced in a study of shared clonotypes between healthy human individuals. Profiled with immunoSEQ multiplex PCR; TCRdb holds only in-frame clones, not every one. The sample consists of around 1,100,000 clones, around 77% of them appearing once. Sequencing was performed on memory CD4+ T cells from PBMCs. Subset specified: CD45RA-negative fraction. The receptors come from a man in his late teens or twenties in good health. Some clones in this sample may be carry-over from other donors' samples.

The chain is built from TRBV5-1 and TRBJ2-2; no definite D call. The CDR3 sequence is 15 residues long. The V and J ends lost 4 bases and 4 bases respectively, with 14 bases between them. Germline values: CDR1 SGHRS, CDR2 YFSETQ. CDR3 sequence reads: CASSPLMDLTGELFF. In DNA, the CDR3 is TGCGCCAGCAGCCCGCTGATGGACCTCACCGGGGAGCTGTTTTTT.

This chain connects TRBV6-5 to TRBJ2-1, with 8 bases matching TRBD1. The CDR3 length is 14 residues. Germline CDR1 and CDR2: MNHEY and SVGAGI. Unmatched junction bases numbered 4, after V lost 4 bases and J lost 5 bases. The CDR3 protein is CASSSTGDHNEQFF. The CDR3 bases are TGTGCCAGCAGTTCGACAGGGGACCACAATGAGCAGTTCTTC.

V gene TRBV7-3 combines with J gene TRBJ1-2, with 7 bases lining up with TRBD1. The germline V gene encodes CDR1 SGHTA and CDR2 FQGTGA. Losses at the gene ends were 4 bases for V and 1 base for J; bases not matched to a gene: 6. There are 15 residues in the CDR3. CDR3: CASSSGQFINYGYTF. CDR3 coding DNA: TGTGCCAGCAGCTCGGGACAGTTCATTAACTATGGCTACACCTTC.

The chain employs TRBV9 and TRBJ2-2, with a weak D call TRBD1 (5 bases). Trimming pared 0 bases from V and 8 bases from J, leaving 11 bases between. There are 14 residues in the CDR3. Germline lookup yields CDR1 SGDLS and CDR2 YYNGEE. CDR3 in DNA: TGTGCCAGCAGCGTAGAGGGGCTGGCTGGGGAGCTGTTTTTT. This codes for CASSVEGLAGELFF.

A few counts support this clone. Within the sample, other DNA sequences also encode this same CDR3. The gene calls are TRBV7-3 and TRBJ2-3; 11 positions match TRBD2. The J segment lost 0 bases and the V segment lost 1 base, leaving 6 bases of the junction unmatched. In germline, CDR1 is SGHTA, CDR2 FQGTGA. This CDR3 has 18 amino acids. The CDR3 nucleotides read TGTGCCAGCAGCTTAAGGGGTAGCGGGAGGGGGAGCACAGATACGCAGTATTTT. Its translation is CASSLRGSGRGSTDTQYF.

CDR3 DNA: TGTGCCAGCTCACGAGCGGGACTAGCGGGAGCCGAGCAGTACTTC. This translates into CASSRAGLAGAEQYF. This chain joins TRBV18 and TRBJ2-7; 14 positions agree with TRBD2. The CDR3 loop spans 15 amino acids. The junction had 5 bases not matched to a gene; V was cut back by 4 bases and J by 6 bases. The V gene's germline CDR1 is KGHSH and CDR2 LQKENI.

V usage is TRBV21-1 and J usage is TRBJ2-1; the table names TRBD2, a call not compared with the DNA. TRBV21-1 is an annotated pseudogene. The CDR3 sequence is 16 residues long. The CDR3 DNA is TGTGCCAGCAGCAAAAACGGACTAGACTCCTACAATGAGCAGTTCTTC. Its protein product is CASSKNGLDSYNEQFF.

The chain has TRBV13 and TRBJ2-1, with 7 bases lining up with TRBD2. The CDR3 covers 15 residues. V gave up 5 bases and J gave up 0 bases; unmatched junction bases: 4. CDR1 is PRHDT, CDR2 FYEKMQ, per germline (reference sequence). For the CDR3, the DNA is TGTGCCAGCAGCCTGAGGACTAGCTCCTACAATGAGCAGTTCTTC. Its protein is CASSLRTSSYNEQFF.

V and J are TRBV4-2 and TRBJ2-2; D is perhaps TRBD1 (6 bases). Trimming pared 4 bases from V and 1 base from J, leaving 7 bases between. The germline CDR1 and CDR2 sequences are LGHNA and YNFKEQ. The CDR3 contains 14 residues. The CDR3 loop is CASSPTGNTGELFF. The CDR3 coding sequence is TGTGCCAGCAGCCCGACAGGGAACACCGGGGAGCTGTTTTTT.

The chain has TRBV15 and TRBJ2-3; 9 bases agree with TRBD1. The germline V gene has CDR1 LNHNV and CDR2 YYDKDF (reference sequence). CDR3 length equals 15 residues. Trimming removed 3 bases from V and 0 bases from J; junction bases left unmatched: 1. Written as DNA, the CDR3 is TGTGCCACCAGCAGGGACAGGGGTAGCACAGATACGCAGTATTTT. Translated: CATSRDRGSTDTQYF.